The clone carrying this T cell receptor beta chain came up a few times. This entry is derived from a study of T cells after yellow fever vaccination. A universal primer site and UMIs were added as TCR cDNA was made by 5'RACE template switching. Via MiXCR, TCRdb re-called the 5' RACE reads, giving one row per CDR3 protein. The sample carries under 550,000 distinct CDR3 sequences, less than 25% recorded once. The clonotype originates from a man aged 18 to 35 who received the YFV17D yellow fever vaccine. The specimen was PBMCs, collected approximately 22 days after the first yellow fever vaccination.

The CDR3 nucleotides read TGTGCCAGCGGTTGGAGAAGCTCCTACGAGCAGTACGTC. As protein: CASGWRSSYEQYV. The V and J genes are TRBV28 and TRBJ2-7; D gene ambiguous. Germline V gene data show CDR1 as MDHEN and CDR2 as SYDVKM. The CDR3 runs 13 residues. The germline V and J ends were trimmed by 8 bases and 0 bases, with 11 bases remaining between them.